The 16 T cell receptor beta chains below all came from one sample that was sequenced in a study of blood T cell repertoires in COVID-19. Data came from immunoSEQ multiplex PCR; TCRdb stores just in-frame clones and leaves some out. The table has roughly 90,000 clones, about 85% seen once; the top ten hold 3.4%. Sequencing was performed on peripheral blood. These receptors were taken from a middle-aged man with acute or convalescent COVID-19.

The CDR3 here is CAWSQSGNSPLHF. The CDR3, as DNA: TGTGCCTGGAGTCAATCGGGGAATTCACCCCTCCACTTT. This chain links TRBV30 with TRBJ1-6, with D hard to call. CDR3 length: 13 amino acids. Germline V gene lookup returns CDR1 GTSNPN and CDR2 SVGIG (reference sequence). Trimming removed 2 bases at V and 7 bases at J, with 9 bases between.

The chain employs TRBV6-5 and TRBJ1-1; D remains ambiguous. This CDR3 contains 15 residues. V was trimmed by 1 base and J by 0 bases, leaving 9 bases between them. Looked up from germline, CDR1 is MNHEY and CDR2 is SVGAGI. In nucleotides, the CDR3 is TGTGCCAGCAGTTACTTTGGGAGGCTGAACACTGAAGCTTTCTTT. Protein product: CASSYFGRLNTEAFF.

The CDR3 DNA is TGTGCCAGCAGTTACGGGCAGGGTCTCTACGAGCAGTACTTC. Its protein is CASSYGQGLYEQYF. The genes are TRBV6-2 or TRBV6-3 and TRBJ2-7; D is possibly TRBD1 (5 bases). Germline loops: CDR1 MNHEY, CDR2 SVGEGT. V was cut by 2 bases and J by 3 bases, with 11 bases left in between. The CDR3 consists of 14 residues.

The gene calls are TRBV6-5 and TRBJ2-3; no reliable D call. The germline V gene has CDR1 MNHEY and CDR2 SVGAGI. The V and J ends lost 0 bases and 0 bases respectively, with 7 bases between them. The CDR3 spans 15 residues. DNA for the CDR3: TGTGCCAGCAGTTACTCAGACGGGAGCACAGATACGCAGTATTTT. Translated: CASSYSDGSTDTQYF.

V is TRBV24-1 and J is TRBJ2-7; TRBD1 matches at 7 bases. The CDR3 is made up of 15 amino acids. V dropped 2 bases and J dropped 3; count of bases not matched to a gene: 6. Germline lookup yields CDR1 KGHDR and CDR2 SFDVKD. CDR3 sequence reads: CATSDSRDRGYEQYF. CDR3 in DNA: TGTGCCACCAGTGATTCCCGGGACAGAGGCTACGAGCAGTACTTC.

The rearrangement uses TRBV29-1 and TRBJ1-1; no reliable D call. Germline V gives CDR1 SQVTM, CDR2 ANQGSEA. This CDR3 region has 13 residues. V dropped 3 bases and J dropped 0 bases, with 8 bases sitting between them. The CDR3 bases are TGCAGCGTTGAGGGCAGTTTGAACACTGAAGCTTTCTTT. As protein: CSVEGSLNTEAFF.

This clone was picked up one time. The V gene is TRBV19, the J gene TRBJ2-1; D is perhaps TRBD2 (5 bases). From germline, CDR1 is LNHDA and CDR2 SQIVND (reference sequence). CDR3 size: 13 residues. Trimming left V 1 base short and J 9 bases short, with 10 bases between. The CDR3 DNA reads as TGTGCCAGTAGTATAGGAGGGAAGGGTGAGCAGTTCTTC. Protein: CASSIGGKGEQFF. Full variable domain (rest looked up from reference TRBV19 and TRBJ2-1): DGGITQSPKYLFRKEGQNVTLSCEQNLNHDAMYWYRQDPGQGLRLIYYSQIVNDFQKGDIAEGYSVSREKKESFPLTVTSAQKNPTAFYLCASSIGGKGEQFFGPGTRLTVL.

The chain joins TRBV6-6 to TRBJ1-1, with 8 positions matching TRBD1. Looked up from germline, CDR1 is MNHNY and CDR2 is SVGAGI (reference sequence). There are 14 residues in the CDR3. Unmatched junction bases numbered 7, after V lost 6 bases and J lost 4 bases. The CDR3 spells CASSPRGRFTEAFF. CDR3 DNA: TGTGCCAGCAGCCCCAGGGGGCGGTTCACTGAAGCTTTCTTT.

The CDR3 DNA is TGCGCCAGCAGCTTGGCCGGGGGGGACACCCTCCACTTT. Residues: CASSLAGGDTLHF. The chain carries TRBV5-1 and TRBJ1-6, with D maybe TRBD1 (6 bases). Per the germline V gene, CDR1 is SGHRS and CDR2 is YFSETQ. The CDR3 covers 13 residues. Trimming pared 0 bases from V and 14 bases from J, leaving 12 bases between.

This chain links TRBV5-4 with TRBJ1-5, with TRBD1 matching over 8 bases. This CDR3 contains 15 residues. CDR1 is SGHNT and CDR2 is YYREEE in the germline V gene (reference sequence). After removal of 0 bases from V and 7 bases from J, the junction contained 6 bases not matched to a gene. The DNA for the CDR3 is TGTGCCAGCAGCTTGGGAGGTACAGGGGGACAGCCCCAGCATTTT. It specifies CASSLGGTGGQPQHF.

The V gene is TRBV28, the J gene TRBJ2-1, with 8 bases lining up with TRBD2. The CDR3 runs 15 residues. The germline V gene has CDR1 MDHEN and CDR2 SYDVKM. The V gene end was trimmed by 6 bases and the J gene end by 6 bases; junction bases not matched to a gene: 10. The CDR3 region has the DNA TGTGCCAGCAGCAAAAGCGGGAGTGTCGCCAATGAGCAGTTCTTC. Its translation is CASSKSGSVANEQFF.

The chain uses TRBV4-3 and TRBJ1-2; TRBD1 is a possible D gene (6 bases). The CDR3 runs to 14 residues. With 3 bases removed from V and 4 bases from J, the gap between germline ends came to 12 bases. Per the germline V gene, CDR1 is LGHNA and CDR2 is YSLEER. The CDR3 spells CASSQVRDTYGYTF. In DNA form, the CDR3 reads TGCGCCAGCAGCCAGGTGAGGGACACCTATGGCTACACCTTC.

The chain carries TRBV28 and TRBJ1-6; unclear D gene. Germline V lookup: CDR1 MDHEN, CDR2 SYDVKM. V dropped 3 bases and J dropped 3 bases, with 12 bases sitting between them. The CDR3 totals 16 residues. Here the CDR3 reads CASSLIGGGYNSPLHF. The CDR3 DNA sequence: TGTGCCAGCAGTTTGATAGGCGGAGGCTATAATTCACCCCTCCACTTT.

The chain has TRBV9 and TRBJ1-2; TRBD1 matches 7 bases. J gave up 5 bases and V 4 bases, and 8 bases lay outside the gene matches. This CDR3 has 14 amino acids. Germline V CDR1 and CDR2: SGDLS, YYNGEE. Written as DNA, the CDR3 is TGTGCCAGCAGCCCCTCGACAGGGAGTTATGGCTACACCTTC. Its protein is CASSPSTGSYGYTF.

V usage is TRBV6-2 or TRBV6-3 and J usage is TRBJ2-7; D might be TRBD1 (6 bases). CDR3 size: 13 residues. The germline gives CDR1 MNHEY, CDR2 SVGEGT. The ends were cut back, 6 bases at V and 1 base at J, with 10 bases in the middle. The CDR3: CASSGQNSYEQYF. The CDR3 coding sequence is TGTGCCAGCAGCGGACAGAATTCCTACGAGCAGTACTTC.

This chain connects TRBV28 to TRBJ1-2; TRBD1 aligns across 7 bases. The CDR3 totals 15 residues. Germline V lookup: CDR1 MDHEN, CDR2 SYDVKM. Unmatched junction bases numbered 7, after V lost 6 bases and J lost 0 bases. The CDR3 sequence is CASSWDSLSNYGYTF. DNA of the CDR3: TGTGCCAGCAGCTGGGACAGTCTTTCTAACTATGGCTACACCTTC.